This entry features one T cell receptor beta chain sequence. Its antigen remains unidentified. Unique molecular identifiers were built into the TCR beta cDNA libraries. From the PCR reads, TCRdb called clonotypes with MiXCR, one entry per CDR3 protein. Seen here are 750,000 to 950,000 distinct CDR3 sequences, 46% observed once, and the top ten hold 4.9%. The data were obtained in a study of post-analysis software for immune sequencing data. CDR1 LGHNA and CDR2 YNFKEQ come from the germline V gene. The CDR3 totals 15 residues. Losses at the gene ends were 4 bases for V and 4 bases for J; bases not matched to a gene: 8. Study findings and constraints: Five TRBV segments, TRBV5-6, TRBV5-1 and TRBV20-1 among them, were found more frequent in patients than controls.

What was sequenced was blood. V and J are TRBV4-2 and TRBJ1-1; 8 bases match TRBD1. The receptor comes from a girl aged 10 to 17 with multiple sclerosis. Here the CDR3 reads CASSPRTGSATEAFF. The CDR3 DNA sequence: TGTGCCAGCAGCCCCCGGACAGGGTCGGCCACTGAAGCTTTCTTT.